Sequencing of this T cell receptor (beta chain) was carried out in a study of blood T cell repertoires in COVID-19. Assay used: immunoSEQ multiplex PCR; TCRdb lists only in-frame clones, some missing. This sample has some 360,000 clones, with 88% found just once. The J segment lost 5 bases and the V segment lost 4 bases, leaving 2 bases of the junction unmatched. CDR1 and CDR2 from the germline V gene are SQVTM and ANQGSEA. There are 12 residues in the CDR3. Sequencing used PBMCs or T cells enriched from blood (not recorded which). The sequence came from a woman in her twenties or thirties who had been exposed to COVID-19. The chain is built from TRBV29-1 and TRBJ2-5; 9 nucleotides match TRBD1. CDR3 protein: CSVGTGVETQYF. The CDR3 DNA reads TGCAGCGTTGGGACAGGGGTTGAGACCCAGTACTTC. The full variable domain, in which reference TRBV29-1 and TRBJ2-5 provide the parts outside the CDR3, is SAVISQKPSRDICQRGTSLTIQCQVDSQVTMMFWYRQQPGQSLTLIATANQGSEATYESGFVIDKFPISRPNLTFSTLTVSNMSPEDSSIYLCSVGTGVETQYFGPGTRLLVL.